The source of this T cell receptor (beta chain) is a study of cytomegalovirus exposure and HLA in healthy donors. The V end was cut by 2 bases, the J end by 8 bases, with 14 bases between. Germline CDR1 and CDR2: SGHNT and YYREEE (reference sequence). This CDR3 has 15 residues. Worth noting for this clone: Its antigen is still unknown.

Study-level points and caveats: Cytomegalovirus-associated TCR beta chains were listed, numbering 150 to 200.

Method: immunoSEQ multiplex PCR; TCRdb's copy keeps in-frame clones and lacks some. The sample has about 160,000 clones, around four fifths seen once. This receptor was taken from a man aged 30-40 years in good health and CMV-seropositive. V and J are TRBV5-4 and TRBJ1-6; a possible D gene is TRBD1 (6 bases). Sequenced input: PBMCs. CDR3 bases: TGTGCCAGCAGCTTCTCCAGGGGAATGGATTCACCCCTCCACTTT. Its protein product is CASSFSRGMDSPLHF.